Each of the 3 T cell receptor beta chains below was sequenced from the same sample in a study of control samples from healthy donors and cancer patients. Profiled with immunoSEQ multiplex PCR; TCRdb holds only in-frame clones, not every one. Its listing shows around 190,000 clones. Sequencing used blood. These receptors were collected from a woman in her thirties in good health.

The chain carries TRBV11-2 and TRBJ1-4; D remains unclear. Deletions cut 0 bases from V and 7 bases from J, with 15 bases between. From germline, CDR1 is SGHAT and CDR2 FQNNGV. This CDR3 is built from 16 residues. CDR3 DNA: TGTGCCAGCAGCTTAGATGGGAGAGGGTCGGGTGAAAAACTGTTTTTT. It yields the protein CASSLDGRGSGEKLFF.

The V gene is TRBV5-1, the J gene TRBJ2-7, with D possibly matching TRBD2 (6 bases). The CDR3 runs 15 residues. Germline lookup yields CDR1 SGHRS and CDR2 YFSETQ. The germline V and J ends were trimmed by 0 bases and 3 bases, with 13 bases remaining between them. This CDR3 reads CASSLAGRGHYEQYF. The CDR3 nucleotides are TGCGCCAGCAGCTTGGCCGGGCGGGGCCACTACGAGCAGTACTTC.

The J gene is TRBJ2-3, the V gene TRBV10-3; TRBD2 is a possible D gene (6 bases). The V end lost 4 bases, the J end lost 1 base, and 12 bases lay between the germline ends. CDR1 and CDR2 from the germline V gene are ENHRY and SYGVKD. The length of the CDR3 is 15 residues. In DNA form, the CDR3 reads TGTGCCATCAGTGGGACGGGGGAAGGCACAGATACGCAGTATTTT. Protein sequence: CAISGTGEGTDTQYF.